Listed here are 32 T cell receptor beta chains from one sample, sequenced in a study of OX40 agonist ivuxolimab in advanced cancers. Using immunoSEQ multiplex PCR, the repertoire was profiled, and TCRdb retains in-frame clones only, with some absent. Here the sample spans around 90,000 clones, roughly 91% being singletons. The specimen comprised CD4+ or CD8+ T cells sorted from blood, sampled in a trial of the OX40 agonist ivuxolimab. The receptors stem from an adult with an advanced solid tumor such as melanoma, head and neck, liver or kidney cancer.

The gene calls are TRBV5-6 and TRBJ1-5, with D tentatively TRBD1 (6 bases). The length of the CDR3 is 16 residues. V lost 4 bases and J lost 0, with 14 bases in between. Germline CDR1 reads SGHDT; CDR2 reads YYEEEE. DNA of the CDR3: TGTGCCAGCAGCCAAAGGACAGCCCTTAGCAATCAGCCCCAGCATTTT. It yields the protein CASSQRTALSNQPQHF.

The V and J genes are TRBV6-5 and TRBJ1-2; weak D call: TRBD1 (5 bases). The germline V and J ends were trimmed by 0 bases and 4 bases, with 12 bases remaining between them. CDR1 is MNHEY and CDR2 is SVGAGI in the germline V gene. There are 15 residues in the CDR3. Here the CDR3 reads CASSYSGKGPYGYTF. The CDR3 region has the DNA TGTGCCAGCAGTTACTCAGGGAAGGGGCCCTATGGCTACACCTTC.

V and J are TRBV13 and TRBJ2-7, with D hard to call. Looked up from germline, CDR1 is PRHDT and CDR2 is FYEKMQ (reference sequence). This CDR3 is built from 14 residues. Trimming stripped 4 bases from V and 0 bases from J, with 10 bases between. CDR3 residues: CASSWAGSSYEQYF. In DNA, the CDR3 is TGTGCCAGCAGCTGGGCAGGCAGCTCCTACGAGCAGTACTTC. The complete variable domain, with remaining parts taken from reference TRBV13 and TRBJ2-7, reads AAGVIQSPRHLIKEKRETATLKCYPIPRHDTVYWYQQGPGQDPQFLISFYEKMQSDKGSIPDRFSAQQFSDYHSELNMSSLELGDSALYFCASSWAGSSYEQYFGPGTRLTVT.

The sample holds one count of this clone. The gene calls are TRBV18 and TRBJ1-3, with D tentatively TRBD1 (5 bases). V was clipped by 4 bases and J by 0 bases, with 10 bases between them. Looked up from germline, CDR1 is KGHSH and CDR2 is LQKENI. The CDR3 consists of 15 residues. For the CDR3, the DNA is TGTGCCAGCTCACGGAAGACAGTCTCTGGAAACACCATATATTTT. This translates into CASSRKTVSGNTIYF.

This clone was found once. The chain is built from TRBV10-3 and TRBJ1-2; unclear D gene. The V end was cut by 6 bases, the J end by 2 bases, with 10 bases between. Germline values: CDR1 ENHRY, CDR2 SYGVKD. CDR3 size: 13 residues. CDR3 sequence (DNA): TGTGCCATCAGACCGACGGACAACTATGGCTACACCTTC. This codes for CAIRPTDNYGYTF.

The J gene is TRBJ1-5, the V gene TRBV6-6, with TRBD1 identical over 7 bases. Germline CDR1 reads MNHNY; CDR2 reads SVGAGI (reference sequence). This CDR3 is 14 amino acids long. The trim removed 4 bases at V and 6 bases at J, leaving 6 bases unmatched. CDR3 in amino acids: CASSLTGAGQPQHF. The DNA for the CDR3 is TGTGCCAGCAGTTTAACAGGGGCCGGTCAGCCCCAGCATTTT.

The CDR3 protein is CASSVAGGPYNEQFF. In DNA, the CDR3 is TGTGCCAGCAGCGTAGCGGGGGGCCCCTACAATGAGCAGTTCTTC. The chain joins TRBV11-3 to TRBJ2-1; the match to TRBD2 covers 10 bases. The CDR3 length is 15 residues. V shed 5 bases, J shed 2 bases, and the junction held 3 bases outside the gene matches. Germline-derived CDR1 and CDR2 are SGHNT and YENEEA.

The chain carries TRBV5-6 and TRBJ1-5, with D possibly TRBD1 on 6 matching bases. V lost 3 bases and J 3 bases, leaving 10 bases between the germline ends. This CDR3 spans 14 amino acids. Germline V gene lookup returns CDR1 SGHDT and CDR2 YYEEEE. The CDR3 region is CASSSQGFNQPQHF. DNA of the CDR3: TGTGCCAGCAGCTCACAGGGATTCAATCAGCCCCAGCATTTT.

The CDR3 reads CASSLAGPGEQYF. The CDR3 DNA sequence: TGTGCCAGCAGCTTGGCCGGTCCAGGCGAGCAGTACTTC. The gene calls are TRBV5-6 and TRBJ2-7; D not certain. Germline CDR1 reads SGHDT; CDR2 reads YYEEEE. The CDR3 is 13 residues long. Trimming left V 0 bases short and J 6 bases short, with 10 bases between.

CDR3 DNA sequence: TGTGCCAGCAGTCGCGGGACAGGGGGAATTGCTACTGGTGGCTACACCTTC. It specifies CASSRGTGGIATGGYTF. This chain joins TRBV27 and TRBJ1-2, with TRBD1 matching over 11 bases. Germline CDR1 and CDR2: MNHEY and SMNVEV (reference sequence). The V and J ends lost 5 bases and 7 bases, in that order; junction bases with no gene match: 15. The CDR3 has 17 residues.

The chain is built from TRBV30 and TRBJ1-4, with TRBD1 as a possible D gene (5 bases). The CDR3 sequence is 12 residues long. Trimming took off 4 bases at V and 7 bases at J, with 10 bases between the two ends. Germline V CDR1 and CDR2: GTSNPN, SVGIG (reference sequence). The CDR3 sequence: CAWKGAREKLFF. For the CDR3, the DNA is TGTGCCTGGAAAGGGGCACGTGAAAAACTGTTTTTT.

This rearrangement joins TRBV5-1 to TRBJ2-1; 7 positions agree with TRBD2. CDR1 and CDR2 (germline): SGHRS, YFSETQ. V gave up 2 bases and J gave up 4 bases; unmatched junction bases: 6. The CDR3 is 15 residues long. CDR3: CASSLSSGAYNEQFF. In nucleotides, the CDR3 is TGCGCCAGCAGCTTATCCAGCGGGGCGTACAATGAGCAGTTCTTC.

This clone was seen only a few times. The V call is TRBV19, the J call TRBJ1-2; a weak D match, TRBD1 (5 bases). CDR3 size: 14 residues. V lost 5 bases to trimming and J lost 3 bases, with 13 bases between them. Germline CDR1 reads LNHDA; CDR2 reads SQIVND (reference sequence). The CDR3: CASSPSGTDYGYTF. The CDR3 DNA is TGTGCCAGTAGTCCCTCCGGGACGGACTATGGCTACACCTTC.

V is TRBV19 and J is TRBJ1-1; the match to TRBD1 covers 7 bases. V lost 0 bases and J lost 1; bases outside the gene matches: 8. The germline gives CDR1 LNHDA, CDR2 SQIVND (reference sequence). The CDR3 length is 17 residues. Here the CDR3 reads CASSIDMGNRGNTEAFF. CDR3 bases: TGTGCCAGTAGTATAGATATGGGGAACAGGGGGAACACTGAAGCTTTCTTT.

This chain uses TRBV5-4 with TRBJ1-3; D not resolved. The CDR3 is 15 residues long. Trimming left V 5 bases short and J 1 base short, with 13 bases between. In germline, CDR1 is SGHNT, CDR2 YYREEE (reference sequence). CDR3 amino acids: CASRADSGSGNTIYF. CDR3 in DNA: TGTGCCAGCAGAGCGGATTCGGGTTCTGGAAACACCATATATTTT.

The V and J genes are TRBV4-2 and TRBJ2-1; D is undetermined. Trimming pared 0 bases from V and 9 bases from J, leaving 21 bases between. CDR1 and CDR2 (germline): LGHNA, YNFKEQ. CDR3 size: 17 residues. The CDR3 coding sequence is TGTGCCAGCAGCCAAGACCCGTCATGGGCAACAATGGGTGAGCAGTTCTTC. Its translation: CASSQDPSWATMGEQFF.

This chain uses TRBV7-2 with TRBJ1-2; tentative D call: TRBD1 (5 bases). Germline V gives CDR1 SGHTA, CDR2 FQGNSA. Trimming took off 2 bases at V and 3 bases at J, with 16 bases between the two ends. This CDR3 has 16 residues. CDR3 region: CASSLQLGAADYGYTF. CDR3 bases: TGTGCCAGCAGCTTACAATTAGGGGCAGCTGACTATGGCTACACCTTC.

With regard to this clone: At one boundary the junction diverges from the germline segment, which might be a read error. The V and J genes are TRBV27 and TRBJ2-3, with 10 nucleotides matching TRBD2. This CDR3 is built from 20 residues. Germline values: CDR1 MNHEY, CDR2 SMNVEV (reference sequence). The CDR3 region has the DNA TGTGCCAGCCGTTTTCTGAGGCTAGCGGGGGACAATTTTGGGACAGATACGCAGTATTTT. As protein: CASRFLRLAGDNFGTDTQYF.

This chain's CDR3 is CASSAYRVSSYEQYF. CDR3 DNA: TGTGCCAGCAGCGCCTACAGGGTGAGCTCCTACGAGCAGTACTTC. The chain couples TRBV6-1 to TRBJ2-7, with D tentatively TRBD1 (6 bases). This CDR3 is 15 amino acids long. Per germline, CDR1 MNHNS and CDR2 SASEGT. V lost 6 bases, J lost 0 bases, and 15 bases lay in between.

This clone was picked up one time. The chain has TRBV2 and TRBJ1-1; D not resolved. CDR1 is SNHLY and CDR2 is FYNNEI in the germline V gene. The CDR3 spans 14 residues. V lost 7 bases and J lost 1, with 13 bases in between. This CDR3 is CASTLDGRNTEAFF. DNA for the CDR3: TGTGCCAGCACCTTGGACGGAAGGAACACTGAAGCTTTCTTT.

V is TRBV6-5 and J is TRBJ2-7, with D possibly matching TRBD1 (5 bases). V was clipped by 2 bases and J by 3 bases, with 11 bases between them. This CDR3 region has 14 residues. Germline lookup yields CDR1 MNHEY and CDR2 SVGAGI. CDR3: CASSYGQGIYEQYF. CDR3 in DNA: TGTGCCAGCAGTTACGGGCAGGGCATCTACGAGCAGTACTTC.

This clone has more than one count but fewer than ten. Here the CDR3 DNA reads TGTGCCAGCAGTGAGGGGACAGGGAATTCACCCCTCCACTTT. As protein: CASSEGTGNSPLHF. The chain joins TRBV6-1 to TRBJ1-6; 9 bases align to TRBD1. CDR1 and CDR2 (germline): MNHNS, SASEGT. J gave up 7 bases and V 3 bases, and 1 base lay outside the gene matches. The CDR3 length is 14 residues.

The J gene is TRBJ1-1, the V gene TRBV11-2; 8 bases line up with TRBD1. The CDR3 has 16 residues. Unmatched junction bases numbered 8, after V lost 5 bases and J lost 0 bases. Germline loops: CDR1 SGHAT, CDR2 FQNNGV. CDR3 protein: CASSQRTGRLNTEAFF. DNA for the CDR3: TGTGCCAGCAGCCAGAGGACAGGGAGGCTGAACACTGAAGCTTTCTTT.

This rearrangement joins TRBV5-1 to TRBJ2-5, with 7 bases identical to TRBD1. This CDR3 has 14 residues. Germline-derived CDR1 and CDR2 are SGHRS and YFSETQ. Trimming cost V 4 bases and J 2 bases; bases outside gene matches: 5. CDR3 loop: CASSKTGIQETQYF. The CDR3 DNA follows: TGCGCCAGCAGCAAGACAGGGATTCAAGAGACCCAGTACTTC. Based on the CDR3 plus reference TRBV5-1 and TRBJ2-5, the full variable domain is KAGVTQTPRYLIKTRGQQVTLSCSPISGHRSVSWYQQTPGQGLQFLFEYFSETQRNKGNFPGRFSGRQFSNSRSEMNVSTLELGDSALYLCASSKTGIQETQYFGPGTRLLVL.

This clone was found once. The chain's CDR3 is CASSPYRDTEAFF. In nucleotides, the CDR3 is TGCGCCAGCAGCCCTTACAGGGACACTGAAGCTTTCTTT. This chain joins TRBV4-3 and TRBJ1-1; TRBD1 is a possible D gene (6 bases). The CDR3 covers 13 residues. The V end was cut by 4 bases, the J end by 3 bases, with 9 bases between. From germline, CDR1 is LGHNA and CDR2 YSLEER.

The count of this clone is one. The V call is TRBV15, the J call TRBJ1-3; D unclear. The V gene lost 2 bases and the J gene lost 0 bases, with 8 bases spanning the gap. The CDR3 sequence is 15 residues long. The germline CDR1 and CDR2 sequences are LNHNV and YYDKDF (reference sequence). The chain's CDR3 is CATSRLSNSGNTIYF. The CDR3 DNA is TGTGCCACCAGCAGACTAAGCAACTCTGGAAACACCATATATTTT.

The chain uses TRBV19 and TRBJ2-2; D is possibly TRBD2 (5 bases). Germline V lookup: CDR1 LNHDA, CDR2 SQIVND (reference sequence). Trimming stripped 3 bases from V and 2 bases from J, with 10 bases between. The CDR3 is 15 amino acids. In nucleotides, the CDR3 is TGTGCCAGTAGTATGAAGCGGTTAAACACCGGGGAGCTGTTTTTT. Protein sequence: CASSMKRLNTGELFF.

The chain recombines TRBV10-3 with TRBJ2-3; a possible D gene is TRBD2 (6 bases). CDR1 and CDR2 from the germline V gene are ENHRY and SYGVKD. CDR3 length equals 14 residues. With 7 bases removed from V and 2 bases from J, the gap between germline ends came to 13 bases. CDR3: CAITGDGDTDTQYF. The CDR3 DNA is TGTGCCATCACGGGGGACGGGGACACAGATACGCAGTATTTT.

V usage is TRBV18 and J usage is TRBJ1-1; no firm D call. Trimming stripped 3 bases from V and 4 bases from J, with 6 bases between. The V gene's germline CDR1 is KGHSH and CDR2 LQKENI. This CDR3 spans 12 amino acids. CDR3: CASSPPATEAFF. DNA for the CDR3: TGTGCCAGCTCACCGCCCGCCACTGAAGCTTTCTTT.

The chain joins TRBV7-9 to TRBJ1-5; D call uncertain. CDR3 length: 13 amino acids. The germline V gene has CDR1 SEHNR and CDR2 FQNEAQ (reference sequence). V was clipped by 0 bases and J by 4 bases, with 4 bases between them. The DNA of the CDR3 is TGTGCCAGCAGCTTAGCTCAAAATCAGCCCCAGCATTTT. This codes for CASSLAQNQPQHF.

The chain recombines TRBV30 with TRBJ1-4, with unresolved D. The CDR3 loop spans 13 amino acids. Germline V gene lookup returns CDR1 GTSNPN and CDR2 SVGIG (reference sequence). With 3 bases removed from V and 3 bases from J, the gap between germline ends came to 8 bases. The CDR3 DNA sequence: TGTGCCTGGAGGCGCAGCCCTAATGAAAAACTGTTTTTT. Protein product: CAWRRSPNEKLFF.

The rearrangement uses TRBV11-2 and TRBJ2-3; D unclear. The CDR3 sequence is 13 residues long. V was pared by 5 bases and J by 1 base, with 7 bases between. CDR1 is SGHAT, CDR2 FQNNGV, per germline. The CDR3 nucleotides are TGTGCCAGCAGCCCTGTGGGCACAGATACGCAGTATTTT. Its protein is CASSPVGTDTQYF.